These 32 T cell receptor beta chains share one sample of origin, sequenced in a study of glioma-infiltrating T cells. TCR alpha and beta CDR3 regions were amplified from RNA using iRepertoire nested multiplex PCR. TCRdb reprocessed the multiplex PCR reads with MiXCR, giving one entry per CDR3 protein. The table has over 130,000 distinct CDR3 sequences, roughly two fifths seen once; the top ten hold around 20%. The sequenced material came from glioma tissue, nonneoplastic brain tissue, or PBMCs (not recorded which). These receptors all stem from a human donor with low-grade glioma or glioblastoma, undergoing nonglioma brain surgery, or in good health (not recorded which).

This clonotype appeared many times. The chain links TRBV20-1 to TRBJ2-3; 10 bases are a match to TRBD1. CDR3 size: 13 residues. V lost 4 bases and J lost 6; bases outside the gene matches: 4. From germline, CDR1 is DFQATT and CDR2 SNEGSKA (reference sequence). Written as DNA, the CDR3 is TGCAGTGCTAAGACAGGGGGCATGGATACGCAGTATTTT. It yields the protein CSAKTGGMDTQYF.

The CDR3 DNA is TGTGCCACCAGTGATTGGAAGACCCAGTACTTC. Translated: CATSDWKTQYF. The V gene is TRBV24-1, the J gene TRBJ2-5; no definite D call. Germline CDR1 is KGHDR and CDR2 is SFDVKD. CDR3 length: 11 residues. V lost 2 bases and J 6 bases, leaving 3 bases between the germline ends.

This sequence joins TRBV18 and TRBJ1-2, with 8 bases aligning to TRBD1. There are 14 residues in the CDR3. Looked up from germline, CDR1 is KGHSH and CDR2 is LQKENI. J gave up 3 bases and V 3 bases, and 3 bases lay outside the gene matches. CDR3 protein: CASSPTGADYGYTF. DNA for the CDR3: TGTGCCAGCTCACCGACAGGGGCGGACTATGGCTACACCTTC.

This chain uses TRBV2 with TRBJ1-5, with D possibly TRBD1 on 5 matching bases. V was shortened by 3 bases and J by 0 bases, with 9 bases between the two germline ends. CDR1 and CDR2 from the germline V gene are SNHLY and FYNNEI. CDR3 length equals 15 residues. The CDR3 region has the DNA TGTGCCAGCAGTGAGGGGACTATTAGCAATCAGCCCCAGCATTTT. As protein: CASSEGTISNQPQHF.

The chain joins TRBV4-2 to TRBJ2-3; TRBD1 matches 7 bases. J lost 6 bases, V lost 0 bases, and 6 bases had no gene match. CDR3 size: 15 residues. Per germline, CDR1 LGHNA and CDR2 YNFKEQ. CDR3 bases: TGTGCCAGCAGCCAAGAAGGGGGCGCGCTGGATACGCAGTATTTT. Encoded protein: CASSQEGGALDTQYF.

The chain links TRBV20-1 to TRBJ2-7, with D possibly TRBD2 on 6 matching bases. The CDR3 length is 14 residues. V gave up 6 bases and J gave up 3 bases, with 18 bases separating them. In germline, CDR1 is DFQATT, CDR2 SNEGSKA (reference sequence). The CDR3 sequence is CSAQVPPGGYEQYF. CDR3 DNA: TGCAGTGCACAAGTCCCCCCCGGGGGCTACGAGCAGTACTTC.

V usage is TRBV5-1 and J usage is TRBJ2-3; a possible D gene is TRBD2 (6 bases). Trimming removed 0 bases from V and 4 bases from J, with 9 bases in between. The CDR3 has 14 amino acids. Germline CDR1 and CDR2: SGHRS and YFSETQ. The CDR3: CASSLVPSADTQYF. CDR3 bases: TGCGCCAGCAGCTTGGTTCCTAGCGCAGATACGCAGTATTTT.

This clonotype was found many times. The chain carries TRBV7-2 and TRBJ2-7; no reliable D call. V dropped 1 base and J dropped 3 bases, with 10 bases sitting between them. Germline-derived CDR1 and CDR2 are SGHTA and FQGNSA. CDR3 length equals 14 residues. The CDR3 DNA reads TGTGCCAGCAGCTTAGATGTGCATAACTACGAGCAGTACTTC. Residues: CASSLDVHNYEQYF.

The V call is TRBV7-8, the J call TRBJ1-1; D is ambiguous. Germline CDR1 SGHVS, CDR2 FQNEAQ. The V and J ends lost 0 bases and 1 base respectively, with 6 bases between them. This CDR3 spans 14 amino acids. The CDR3 spells CASSLAYRNTEAFF. The CDR3 DNA follows: TGTGCCAGCAGCTTAGCTTACCGGAACACTGAAGCTTTCTTT.

The chain links TRBV6-2 or TRBV6-3 to TRBJ2-5; 8 bases are shared with TRBD2. The CDR3 contains 16 residues. Trimming took 2 bases from V and 1 from J; bases not matched to a gene: 6. Germline assignment: CDR1 MNHEY and CDR2 SVGEGT. CDR3 sequence reads: CASSYGGSGTQETQYF. In nucleotides, the CDR3 is TGTGCCAGCAGTTACGGGGGTAGCGGGACCCAAGAGACCCAGTACTTC.

The J gene is TRBJ2-1, the V gene TRBV27; 14 bases fit TRBD2. J was trimmed by 0 bases and V by 0 bases; bases with no gene match: 4. The CDR3 spans 19 residues. CDR1 is MNHEY, CDR2 SMNVEV, per germline (reference sequence). CDR3 sequence reads: CASSLSGTSGSFSYNEQFF. The CDR3 DNA sequence: TGTGCCAGCAGTTTATCAGGGACTAGCGGGAGTTTCTCCTACAATGAGCAGTTCTTC.

The chain is built from TRBV7-9 and TRBJ2-2; D unresolved. The germline V gene has CDR1 SEHNR and CDR2 FQNEAQ (reference sequence). With 2 bases removed from V and 15 bases from J, the gap between germline ends came to 10 bases. The CDR3 spans 11 residues. The CDR3 region is CASSLQSGMFF. The CDR3 nucleotides are TGTGCCAGCAGCTTACAGTCTGGGATGTTTTTT.

This clonotype was detected many times. The chain uses TRBV6-1 and TRBJ2-1; 10 bases are shared with TRBD1. The CDR3 runs to 14 residues. Losses at the gene ends were 8 bases for V and 3 bases for J; bases not matched to a gene: 4. Germline loops: CDR1 MNHNS, CDR2 SASEGT. Here the CDR3 DNA reads TGTGCCAGCGGAGACAGGGGGCTCTACAATGAGCAGTTCTTC. Residues: CASGDRGLYNEQFF.

This clonotype was seen only a few times. The J gene is TRBJ1-2, the V gene TRBV24-1; D gene unclear. Germline V gene data show CDR1 as KGHDR and CDR2 as SFDVKD. Trimming took 3 bases from V and 6 from J, leaving 10 bases between them. The CDR3 consists of 13 residues. The DNA for the CDR3 is TGTGCCACCAGTGATCCTAGGTCCCATGGCTACACCTTC. Translation: CATSDPRSHGYTF.

There are a few counts of this clonotype. CDR3 sequence: CASSLTDRALTGNTIYF. CDR3 DNA sequence: TGTGCCAGCAGCTTGACGGACAGGGCTCTAACTGGAAACACCATATATTTT. The chain has TRBV7-2 and TRBJ1-3; 8 positions agree with TRBD1. Germline V gene data show CDR1 as SGHTA and CDR2 as FQGNSA. Losses at the gene ends were 3 bases for V and 2 bases for J; bases not matched to a gene: 9. The CDR3 is made up of 17 amino acids.

J is TRBJ2-7 and V is TRBV7-2, with a tentative D call TRBD1 (5 bases). There are 15 residues in the CDR3. V lost 2 bases and J 4 bases, leaving 15 bases between the germline ends. In germline, CDR1 is SGHTA, CDR2 FQGNSA. CDR3 protein: CASSLTPGWQYEQYF. CDR3 coding DNA: TGTGCCAGCAGCTTAACACCAGGGTGGCAATACGAGCAGTACTTC.

With regard to this clonotype: One end of the junction fails to match germline, which may point to a read error. The J gene is TRBJ2-1, the V gene TRBV6-1; the D gene is possibly TRBD1 (5 bases). Looked up from germline, CDR1 is MNHNS and CDR2 is SASEGT. The CDR3 is made up of 16 amino acids. The CDR3: CASSEYSGRSYNEQFF. DNA for the CDR3: TGCGCCAGCAGTGAGTATTCAGGGCGGTCCTACAATGAGCAGTTCTTC.

The gene calls are TRBV11-2 and TRBJ1-6; tentatively, D is TRBD1 (5 bases). The germline V gene encodes CDR1 SGHAT and CDR2 FQNNGV. V gave up 0 bases and J gave up 7 bases, with 10 bases separating them. CDR3 length: 15 residues. The CDR3 spells CASSLDYGGNSPLHF. CDR3 bases: TGTGCCAGCAGCTTAGACTACGGGGGGAATTCACCCCTCCACTTT. The whole variable domain, remainder taken from reference TRBV11-2 and TRBJ1-6, is EAGVAQSPRYKIIEKRQSVAFWCNPISGHATLYWYQQILGQGPKLLIQFQNNGVVDDSQLPKDRFSAERLKGVDSTLKIQPAKLEDSAVYLCASSLDYGGNSPLHFGNGTRLTVT.

The chain has TRBV7-9 and TRBJ2-5; 10 bases match TRBD1. The CDR3 extends over 15 amino acids. Unmatched junction bases numbered 3, after V lost 1 base and J lost 4 bases. Germline CDR1 SEHNR, CDR2 FQNEAQ (reference sequence). The CDR3 sequence is CASSLVGQGTETQYF. Here the CDR3 DNA reads TGTGCCAGCAGCTTAGTGGGACAGGGGACAGAGACCCAGTACTTC.

The chain links TRBV20-1 to TRBJ2-1; D call uncertain. The germline gives CDR1 DFQATT, CDR2 SNEGSKA (reference sequence). This CDR3 contains 13 residues. The V end lost 0 bases, the J end lost 9 bases, and 12 bases lay between the germline ends. The CDR3 spells CSARDRTDTEQFF. The CDR3 region has the DNA TGCAGTGCTAGAGATAGGACGGATACTGAGCAGTTCTTC.

The chain carries TRBV20-1 and TRBJ1-2, with D tentatively TRBD1 (5 bases). This CDR3 spans 13 amino acids. The germline V gene encodes CDR1 DFQATT and CDR2 SNEGSKA (reference sequence). V lost 6 bases and J 0 bases, leaving 11 bases between the germline ends. CDR3 protein: CSAGDVANYGYTF. As DNA, the CDR3 is TGCAGTGCAGGGGACGTAGCTAACTATGGCTACACCTTC.

The V gene is TRBV20-1, the J gene TRBJ2-1; TRBD2 agrees at 9 bases. This CDR3 has 17 amino acids. Germline values: CDR1 DFQATT, CDR2 SNEGSKA (reference sequence). V gave up 3 bases and J gave up 5 bases; unmatched junction bases: 14. DNA for the CDR3: TGCAGTGCTAGCATGGTTAGTAGCGGGGGCCTAAACAATGAGCAGTTCTTC. Translation gives CSASMVSSGGLNNEQFF.

This clonotype turned up a few times. The CDR3 loop reads CASSQESNRDTEAFF. As DNA, the CDR3 is TGCGCCAGCAGCCAAGAGAGTAACCGGGACACTGAAGCTTTCTTT. This chain links TRBV4-3 with TRBJ1-1; D unresolved. The CDR3 has 15 residues. Germline V CDR1 and CDR2: LGHNA, YSLEER. V was pared by 0 bases and J by 3 bases, with 11 bases between.

The gene calls are TRBV6-2 or TRBV6-3 and TRBJ1-5; 7 nucleotides align to TRBD1. The V gene end was trimmed by 5 bases and the J gene end by 8 bases; junction bases not matched to a gene: 9. CDR3 size: 14 residues. Looked up from germline, CDR1 is MNHEY and CDR2 is SVGEGT. The CDR3 sequence is CASSQGTDPKPQHF. The DNA for the CDR3 is TGTGCCAGCAGTCAAGGGACAGACCCTAAGCCCCAGCATTTT.

This clonotype turned up a few times. V gene TRBV18 combines with J gene TRBJ1-1; 11 positions agree with TRBD1. This CDR3 comprises 17 residues. The J segment lost 0 bases and the V segment lost 2 bases, leaving 5 bases of the junction unmatched. CDR1 and CDR2 (germline): KGHSH, LQKENI. In DNA, the CDR3 is TGTGCCAGCTCACCATCGGGGACAGGGGGACTGAACACTGAAGCTTTCTTT. It encodes CASSPSGTGGLNTEAFF.

The chain links TRBV10-2 to TRBJ1-1; 8 bases are a match to TRBD1. Germline trimming cut 9 bases from V and 5 bases from J; bases unmatched to any gene: 11. The germline gives CDR1 WSHSY, CDR2 SAAADI. The CDR3 is made up of 14 amino acids. For the CDR3, the DNA is TGCGCCAGAAGGGCAGGGGGCGCGGGGACTGAAGCTTTCTTT. This gives the protein CARRAGGAGTEAFF.

This chain uses TRBV15 with TRBJ1-2, with D perhaps matching TRBD1 (6 bases). Trimming left V 10 bases short and J 7 bases short, with 25 bases between. The CDR3 runs 15 residues. CDR1 and CDR2 (germline): LNHNV, YYDKDF (reference sequence). The CDR3 DNA is TGTGCCAGCAGTGAAGCTGGCAGGGGAGTTTCTGGCTACACCTTC. Its translation: CASSEAGRGVSGYTF.

In its sample, this clonotype was seen a few times. The V call is TRBV20-1, the J call TRBJ1-1; 8 positions match TRBD1. Germline values: CDR1 DFQATT, CDR2 SNEGSKA (reference sequence). This CDR3 spans 14 amino acids. V was clipped by 4 bases and J by 3 bases; unmatched bases: 7. In DNA form, the CDR3 reads TGCAGTGCTACCCAGGGGGCGAGTGACACTGAAGCTTTCTTT. This sequence encodes CSATQGASDTEAFF.

This clonotype was observed a single time. The chain uses TRBV18 and TRBJ2-1, with D tentatively TRBD1 (6 bases). Trimming took 3 bases from V and 0 from J, leaving 12 bases between them. The CDR3 extends over 16 amino acids. Germline V CDR1 and CDR2: KGHSH, LQKENI. CDR3 bases: TGTGCCAGCTCACCTCAGGGGCCAGGCTCCTACAATGAGCAGTTCTTC. This gives the protein CASSPQGPGSYNEQFF.

In this sample, this clonotype turned up a few times. The chain uses TRBV6-2 or TRBV6-3 and TRBJ1-1; 7 bases are shared with TRBD1. The germline gives CDR1 MNHEY, CDR2 SVGEGT. The CDR3 totals 15 residues. With 3 bases clipped from V and 1 base from J, the junction kept 5 bases outside the gene matches. The CDR3 loop reads CASSYRQGRNTEAFF. CDR3 nucleotides: TGTGCCAGCAGTTATCGACAGGGTAGGAACACTGAAGCTTTCTTT.

About this clonotype: This may be a read error, as it is one base from a much larger clone. The chain links TRBV28 to TRBJ2-7; D perhaps matches TRBD1 (6 bases). CDR3 size: 13 residues. Germline lookup yields CDR1 MDHEN and CDR2 SYDVKM. CDR3 DNA sequence: TGTGCCAGCAGGGGGACAACCTCCTACGAGCAGCACTTC. Residues: CASRGTTSYEQHF.

This clonotype was observed a handful of times. The genes are TRBV28 and TRBJ1-1, with no clear D. Germline CDR1 reads MDHEN; CDR2 reads SYDVKM. The CDR3 contains 13 residues. The ends were cut back, 2 bases at V and 2 bases at J, with 6 bases in the middle. Written as DNA, the CDR3 is TGTGCCAGCAGTTTACTCGAAAACACTGAAGCTTTCTTT. Translation: CASSLLENTEAFF.